This TCR beta chain appears in the sequencing data of a study of CD8+CD57+ T cells in acquired aplastic anemia. Study in general: The sorted CD4+ and CD8+ cells yielded an average roughly 3 ug of DNA. Study observations and caveats: Patients and controls turned out to have twenty-nine CD8+ CDR3 sequences in common.

Sequenced patients had shown CD8+CD57+ cell expansion by flow cytometry. Turning to this clonotype: The target antigen is unknown.

Germline CDR1 and CDR2: LNHDA and SQIVND (reference sequence). This CDR3 spans 15 amino acids. V was pared by 5 bases and J by 3 bases, with 14 bases between. The template for TCR beta VDJ and CDR3 sequence profiling was genomic DNA. One entry per CDR3 protein results from TCRdb running MiXCR on the reads. The sample yields 55,000 to 60,000 distinct CDR3 sequences, approximately 50% seen once. V usage is TRBV19 and J usage is TRBJ1-5, with a weak D call TRBD1 (5 bases). The source of this sequence is a human donor with aplastic anemia. The sequencing input was sorted CD4+, CD8+, or CD8+CD57+ T cells (not recorded which) from PBMCs. The CDR3 is CASSPSGIPNQPQHF. The CDR3 nucleotides read TGTGCCAGTAGTCCCTCAGGGATTCCCAATCAGCCCCAGCATTTT.